This section outlines one TCR beta chain sequence together with its context. The antigen is not known. This record belongs to a study of graft-versus-host responses after intestinal transplantation. On the study more broadly: Transplants were multivisceral, liver-intestinal, or isolated intestinal. Anti-thymocyte globulin was used for induction in all recipients, who then took tacrolimus and steroids for approximately 3 years. Regarding the study as a whole: Subjects displaying graft-donor T cell macrochimerism possessed elevated graft-versus-host to host-versus-graft clonal ratios inside allografts. Recipient marrow contained GvH clones, some of which appeared first in ileum or blood.

Using immunoSEQ multiplex PCR, the repertoire was profiled, and TCRdb retains in-frame clones only, with some absent. The sample holds 80,000 to 100,000 clones, approximately 90% seen once. There are 13 residues in the CDR3. Per germline, CDR1 SGHTA and CDR2 FQGNSA. Trimming left V 7 bases short and J 4 bases short, with 10 bases between. The chain uses TRBV7-2 and TRBJ2-2; a possible D gene is TRBD1 (6 bases). The sample was unstimulated CD4+ T cells sorted from spleen or lymph node cells, taken before intestinal transplant. The sequence derives from a human donor who received an intestinal transplant. CDR3 in DNA: TGTGCCAGCACCACACAGGGCACCGGGGAGCTGTTTTTT. This codes for CASTTQGTGELFF.